Listed below are T cell receptor beta chains from one sample, sequenced in a study of PD-L1 blockade in urothelial cancer. Data came from immunoSEQ multiplex PCR; TCRdb stores just in-frame clones and leaves some out. The sample shows 30,000 to 45,000 clones, around 84% of them seen only once. Sequences were derived from PBMCs, sampled around atezolizumab (anti-PD-L1) treatment. All receptors come from a man between 35 and 55 years old with urothelial cancer. Each CDR3 is given with its conserved first and last residue. Fields, in order: clone size, CDR3 length, J gene, D gene, V gene, CDR3 protein, CDR3 DNA. The D gene is left open where the match is weak. Not every row has a clone size; where given, it reads once, few, many or a size class.

NA	16	TRBJ2-2	NA	TRBV11-2	CASSLRRGAQTGELFF	TGTGCCAGCAGCTTACGCAGGGGCGCTCAGACCGGGGAGCTGTTTTTT
few	16	TRBJ2-1	NA	TRBV7-9	CASNVKTGPLNNEQFF	TGTGCCAGCAACGTCAAAACAGGGCCATTAAACAATGAGCAGTTCTTC
NA	15	TRBJ2-7	NA	TRBV6-5	CASSYSNRGLYEQYF	TGTGCCAGCAGTTACTCGAATAGGGGTTTGTACGAGCAGTACTTC
NA	21	TRBJ1-5	NA	TRBV5-1	CASSYSGRLEYSYEGPQPQHF	TGCGCCAGCAGTTACTCCGGGAGACTGGAATATAGTTATGAGGGGCCTCAGCCCCAGCATTTT
NA	17	TRBJ2-1	NA	TRBV7-3	CASSLVGTGGRDNEQFF	TGTGCCAGCAGCTTAGTGGGGACTGGGGGTCGGGACAATGAGCAGTTCTTC
NA	15	TRBJ2-2	NA	TRBV7-6	CASSLEGQGTGELFF	TGTGCCAGCAGCTTAGAGGGCCAGGGCACCGGGGAGCTGTTTTTT
NA	15	TRBJ2-7	TRBD1	TRBV28	CASRYSPGQFHEQYF	TGTGCCAGCAGGTACTCTCCGGGACAGTTCCACGAGCAGTACTTC
NA	14	TRBJ1-4	NA	TRBV6-5	CASRDDGGLGKLFF	TGTGCCAGCAGAGATGACGGAGGTCTGGGGAAACTGTTTTTT
NA	11	TRBJ2-7	NA	TRBV14	CASSQGGRQYF	TGTGCCAGCAGCCAAGGAGGCCGGCAGTACTTC
NA	15	TRBJ2-5	NA	TRBV28	CASSLRIEGGETQYF	TGTGCCAGCAGTTTAAGGATTGAGGGTGGAGAGACCCAGTACTTC
NA	15	TRBJ2-3	NA	TRBV6-5	CASRLAERATDTQYF	TGTGCCAGCAGATTAGCGGAACGCGCCACAGATACGCAGTATTTT
NA	14	TRBJ2-2	TRBD1	TRBV29-1	CSVTDRGLTGELFF	TGCAGCGTAACCGACAGGGGCCTGACCGGGGAGCTGTTTTTT
NA	15	TRBJ2-7	TRBD1	TRBV5-6	CASSLAGTGTHEQYF	TGTGCCAGCAGCTTGGCCGGGACAGGGACCCACGAGCAGTACTTC
NA	15	TRBJ2-4	TRBD1	TRBV25-1	CASSGGTGEVDIQYF	TGTGCCAGCAGTGGCGGGACAGGGGAAGTTGACATTCAGTACTTC
NA	15	TRBJ2-7	NA	TRBV5-8	CASSPLASIGYEQYF	TGTGCCAGCAGTCCTCTAGCTTCTATAGGCTACGAGCAGTACTTC
few	13	TRBJ2-3	NA	TRBV2	CASRGTSTDTQYF	TGTGCCAGCAGGGGGACTAGCACAGATACGCAGTATTTT
NA	14	TRBJ1-2	NA	TRBV28	CASRPGLHNYGYTF	TGTGCCAGCAGACCAGGACTACATAACTATGGCTACACCTTC